The clone carrying this T cell receptor beta chain showed up just once. As yet, its antigen is unknown. This sample is drawn from a study of long-term antiretroviral therapy in people with HIV. General study findings and limits: Repertoire dominance by clones expanded before ART was seen at all time points.

This CDR3 has 12 residues. Germline-derived CDR1 and CDR2 are SNHLY and FYNNEI. Trimming took 6 bases from V and 2 from J, leaving 4 bases between them. Investigators performed immunoSEQ version v3.0 at survey level. Data came from immunoSEQ multiplex PCR; TCRdb stores just in-frame clones and leaves some out. Of some 33,000 clones in the sample, 90% to 97% are singletons; the top ten hold around 2%. The chain combines TRBV2 with TRBJ2-2, with D unclear. This receptor was obtained from a man aged 25-45 years with HIV. The sequencing used unsorted PBMCs, collected about 6.6 years after starting antiretroviral therapy. The CDR3 spells CASSANTGELFF. In DNA form, the CDR3 reads TGTGCCAGCAGCGCCAACACCGGGGAGCTGTTTTTT.